This T cell receptor beta chain was obtained from a study of blood T cell repertoires in COVID-19. About the research overall: From the United States, Italy and Spain came samples of acute and convalescent COVID-19.

Original processing methods: From reference gene primer amplification, estimates of nucleated cell counts were derived. Sequenced by immunoSEQ multiplex PCR; TCRdb stores in-frame clones only, minus some. D and trimming were read from the DNA, whereas the V and J calls and clone size are those reported in that table. The sample holds about 74,000 clones, around 75% seen once. Trimming stripped 2 bases from V and 1 base from J, with 5 bases between. The CDR3 is 13 amino acids. This chain links TRBV12-3 or TRBV12-4 with TRBJ1-1; D gene unclear. The sample consisted of peripheral blood. This TCR derives from a man in his 70s with acute or convalescent COVID-19. Here the CDR3 DNA reads TGTGCCAGCAGTTTAAAGAGGAACACTGAAGCTTTCTTT. This encodes CASSLKRNTEAFF.